Listed here are 8 T cell receptor beta chains from one sample, sequenced in a study of Graves' ophthalmopathy and Graves' hyperthyroidism. Scientists amplified the TCR beta CDR3 regions from RNA transcripts. Second-round multiplex PCR came after a first-round RT-PCR that employed HTBI primers. TCRdb ran MiXCR on the multiplex PCR reads and lists one entry per CDR3 protein. The repertoire consists of about 550,000 distinct CDR3 sequences, with 35% to 40% occurring once and the leading ten covering about 4.1%. Sequences were obtained from peripheral blood or thyroid tissue (not recorded which). These receptors were taken from an adult man with Graves' hyperthyroidism.

V and J are TRBV29-1 and TRBJ2-7, with 13 bases fitting TRBD2. The CDR3 consists of 14 residues. The J segment lost 3 bases and the V segment lost 6 bases, leaving 5 bases of the junction unmatched. Germline V gene lookup returns CDR1 SQVTM and CDR2 ANQGSEA. The CDR3 DNA reads as TGCAGCGTAGGACTAGCGGGAGAGAACTACGAGCAGTACTTC. Translated, it gives CSVGLAGENYEQYF.

The rearrangement joins TRBV7-2 to TRBJ2-3; 9 nucleotides agree with TRBD2. Germline V lookup: CDR1 SGHTA, CDR2 FQGNSA. This CDR3 region has 16 residues. V gave up 0 bases and J gave up 5 bases; unmatched junction bases: 6. The CDR3 is CASSLAMAGGRDTQYF. The CDR3 DNA reads as TGTGCCAGCAGCTTAGCGATGGCGGGGGGGCGAGATACGCAGTATTTT.

The chain combines TRBV2 with TRBJ2-7, with a possible D match to TRBD1 (6 bases). V lost 5 bases, J lost 5 bases, and 19 bases lay in between. The CDR3 is 15 amino acids. The V gene's germline CDR1 is SNHLY and CDR2 FYNNEI. The CDR3: CASSNAGAGVHEQYF. CDR3 DNA: TGTGCCAGCAGTAATGCAGGGGCAGGCGTCCACGAGCAGTACTTC.

This rearrangement joins TRBV20-1 to TRBJ2-7; weak D call: TRBD2 (5 bases). The CDR3 length is 13 residues. Trimming stripped 4 bases from V and 0 bases from J, with 10 bases between. Germline V CDR1 and CDR2: DFQATT, SNEGSKA (reference sequence). The CDR3, as DNA: TGCAGTGCTACGGGGTCCAGCTCCTACGAGCAGTACTTC. This translates into CSATGSSSYEQYF.

The rearrangement uses TRBV7-9 and TRBJ2-6; D is possibly TRBD2 (6 bases). Germline-derived CDR1 and CDR2 are SEHNR and FQNEAQ (reference sequence). V lost 4 bases to trimming and J lost 7 bases, with 14 bases between them. CDR3 length: 15 residues. CDR3 loop: CASSSPRDLANVLTF. In nucleotides, the CDR3 is TGTGCCAGCAGCTCGCCCCGGGACTTAGCCAACGTCCTGACTTTC.

Comments on this clonotype: This sequence may be a read error, since a much larger clone differs from it by one base. The rearrangement joins TRBV20-1 to TRBJ2-6; no clear D gene. Germline V gene lookup returns CDR1 DFQATT and CDR2 SNEGSKA (reference sequence). With 6 bases removed from V and 0 bases from J, the gap between germline ends came to 18 bases. The CDR3 spans 17 residues. The CDR3 DNA is TGCAGTGCGAGTCGTGAGCAGCAGAGCTCTGGGGCCAACGTCCTGACTTTC. Residues: CSASREQQSSGANVLTF.

This chain connects TRBV7-8 to TRBJ2-7; maybe TRBD2 (5 bases). CDR1 is SGHVS, CDR2 FQNEAQ, per germline. With 5 bases removed from V and 3 bases from J, the gap between germline ends came to 20 bases. The CDR3 extends over 16 amino acids. The CDR3 region is CASSGPNNTGDYEQYF. CDR3 sequence (DNA): TGTGCCAGCAGCGGGCCGAATAACACCGGGGACTACGAGCAGTACTTC.

This clonotype was detected many times. The chain combines TRBV9 with TRBJ1-2; D is unclear. Germline values: CDR1 SGDLS, CDR2 YYNGEE. V was clipped by 5 bases and J by 8 bases, with 13 bases between them. This CDR3 is 12 amino acids long. The CDR3 DNA reads as TGTGCCAGCAGGCGGGGAGCGGGAGGCTACACCTTC. Amino acid sequence: CASRRGAGGYTF.